The TCR beta chain described here comes from a study of control samples from healthy donors and cancer patients. This clone was seen only once. Clones were sequenced by immunoSEQ multiplex PCR, and TCRdb holds only the in-frame ones, with some missing. The profile shows 150,000 to 200,000 clones, 90% of them singletons. This CDR3 has 16 residues. Trimming cost V 5 bases and J 1 base; bases outside gene matches: 9. CDR1 and CDR2 from the germline V gene are SGDLS and YYNGEE. The specimen sequenced was blood. The sequence came from a woman in her 50s in good health. The chain employs TRBV9 and TRBJ2-7; 10 bases fit TRBD2. The CDR3 sequence is CASSRDPSGRSYEQYF. CDR3 nucleotides: TGTGCCAGCAGTAGGGATCCTAGCGGGAGATCCTACGAGCAGTACTTC.